The rows below give T cell receptor beta chains drawn from one sample of a study of CD8+CD57+ T cells in acquired aplastic anemia. In TCRdb, the reads were re-called with MiXCR into one record per CDR3 protein. Among some 150,000 distinct CDR3 sequences listed, 65% to 75% were seen once. The sequencing input was sorted CD4+, CD8+, or CD8+CD57+ T cells (not recorded which) from PBMCs. These receptors were taken from a human donor with aplastic anemia. The CDR3 runs from the conserved cysteine through the conserved F or W. Each record gives: clone size, D gene, V gene, J gene, CDR3 protein, CDR3 DNA. D genes are given only for firm matches. Only some rows state a clone size, as once, few, many or a class for expanded clones.

once	-	TRBV12-5	TRBJ1-2	CASGLGEAARGYTF	TGTGCTAGTGGTTTAGGGGAAGCCGCACGGGGCTACACCTTC
once	TRBD1	TRBV7-8	TRBJ2-2	CASSIGQGAYPGELFF	TGTGCCAGCAGCATCGGACAGGGGGCGTATCCCGGGGAGCTGTTTTTT
-	-	TRBV10-3	TRBJ2-7	CATLPHETVDEQYF	TGTGCCACCTTGCCTCACGAGACAGTGGACGAGCAGTACTTC
-	TRBD1	TRBV5-1	TRBJ1-3	CASSVDRGPGNTIYF	TGCGCCAGCAGCGTCGACAGGGGGCCTGGAAACACCATATATTTT
-	-	TRBV19	TRBJ2-2	CASSTRRAPANTGELFF	TGTGCCAGTAGTACGCGCAGGGCGCCAGCGAACACCGGGGAGCTGTTTTTT
few	-	TRBV20-1	TRBJ1-6	CSARSGSGQLNSPLHF	TGCAGTGCTAGATCAGGTTCGGGGCAGCTTAATTCACCCCTCCACTTT
-	-	TRBV12-3/TRBV12-4	TRBJ2-1	CASSAAVGEQFF	TGTGCCAGCAGTGCTGCGGTGGGTGAGCAGTTCTTC
-	TRBD2	TRBV2	TRBJ2-7	CASSVGTRTWEQYF	TGTGCCAGCAGTGTAGGGACTAGGACGTGGGAGCAGTACTTC
-	TRBD2	TRBV29-1	TRBJ2-5	CSVELAGGQTQYF	TGCAGCGTTGAATTGGCGGGAGGTCAGACCCAGTACTTC
-	TRBD1	TRBV10-3	TRBJ2-7	CAISTRDSGYEQYF	TGTGCCATCAGCACCCGGGACAGTGGGTACGAGCAGTACTTC
-	-	TRBV2	TRBJ2-3	CATTPIPGGASADTQYF	TGTGCCACCACACCGATTCCTGGGGGGGCCTCGGCAGATACGCAGTATTTT
-	-	TRBV5-5	TRBJ1-6	CASSLATRAPLHF	TGTGCCAGCAGCTTGGCTACCAGGGCACCCCTCCACTTT
-	TRBD1	TRBV9	TRBJ1-6	CASSQTGGASPLHF	TGTGCCAGCAGCCAAACAGGGGGTGCTTCACCCCTCCACTTT
once	-	TRBV10-3	TRBJ2-1	CAILGPHNEQFF	TGTGCCATTCTGGGTCCCCACAATGAGCAGTTCTTC
once	-	TRBV7-9	TRBJ2-7	CASSSSASSYEQYF	TGTGCCAGCAGCTCTAGCGCCAGCTCCTACGAGCAGTACTTC
-	-	TRBV20-1	TRBJ1-4	CSARDRSTNEKLFF	TGCAGTGCTAGAGACAGGTCAACTAATGAAAAACTGTTTTTT
few	TRBD2	TRBV7-9	TRBJ2-5	CASSTSTSGSRETQYF	TGTGCCAGCAGCACTTCGACTAGCGGGAGTCGGGAGACCCAGTACTTC
-	TRBD2	TRBV20-1	TRBJ2-1	CSAYPGLANNEQFF	TGCAGTGCTTATCCGGGACTAGCTAACAATGAGCAGTTCTTC
-	-	TRBV30	TRBJ2-1	CAWSILGFERNEQFF	TGTGCCTGGAGTATCCTAGGGTTTGAGAGGAATGAGCAGTTCTTC
-	-	TRBV29-1	TRBJ2-1	CGVALPVGEQFF	TGCGGCGTTGCACTACCCGTGGGGGAGCAGTTCTTC
once	-	TRBV9	TRBJ2-1	CASSVGVNEQFF	TGTGCCAGCAGCGTAGGGGTCAATGAGCAGTTCTTC
many	-	TRBV6-2/TRBV6-3	TRBJ1-1	CASSYNTGLMNTEAFF	TGTGCCAGCAGTTACAACACAGGCCTCATGAACACTGAAGCTTTCTTT
many	-	TRBV7-9	TRBJ1-4	CASSLRDNHRRGNEKLFF	TGTGCCAGCAGCCTCCGGGACAATCACCGCCGGGGGAACGAAAAACTGTTTTTT
-	-	TRBV24-1	TRBJ2-7	CATSEQGTEQYF	TGTGCCACCAGTGAACAGGGAACCGAGCAGTACTTC
few	TRBD1	TRBV29-1	TRBJ1-1	CSVDLGTALRTEAFF	TGCAGCGTAGACCTAGGGACAGCCCTTAGGACTGAAGCTTTCTTT
-	-	TRBV10-2	TRBJ2-1	CASGDGGGEQFF	TGCGCCAGCGGGGACGGTGGTGGTGAGCAGTTCTTC
-	-	TRBV2	TRBJ1-6	CASSEIGIGYNSPLHF	TGTGCCAGCAGTGAAATTGGGATTGGGTATAATTCACCCCTCCACTTT
-	TRBD2	TRBV20-1	TRBJ2-1	CSALAGVDNEQFF	TGCAGCGCCCTAGCGGGAGTTGACAATGAGCAGTTCTTC
few	TRBD1	TRBV19	TRBJ1-6	CASSLGQGANSPLHF	TGTGCCAGTAGTCTCGGTCAGGGGGCGAATTCACCCCTCCACTTT
-	-	TRBV20-1	TRBJ1-1	CSAIRGFASNTEAFF	TGCAGTGCTATAAGGGGCTTCGCCTCGAACACTGAAGCTTTCTTT
-	-	TRBV12-3/TRBV12-4	TRBJ2-1	CASFHARQGGNPFF	TGTGCCAGCTTCCACGCCCGGCAGGGGGGGAACCCGTTCTTC